This T cell receptor (beta chain) comes out of a study of T-cell memory formation after mild COVID-19. TCRdb itself ran the 5' RACE reads through MiXCR, one entry per CDR3 protein. Here the sample spans roughly 250,000 distinct CDR3 sequences, around 15% being singletons. CDR3 length: 13 residues. The V gene lost 4 bases and the J gene lost 14 bases, with 20 bases spanning the gap. Germline CDR1 and CDR2: SGDLS and YYNGEE. To note about this clonotype: The antigen remains undetermined.

Study-level results: Clones shrinking from day 15 to 85 showed even CD4/CD8 mixes; later expanders tilted CD4+.

This sequence joins TRBV9 and TRBJ2-3; D assignment may be TRBD1 or TRBD2 (5 bases each). This sequence originates from a man younger than 30 who had mild COVID-19 (a few samples of this study predate the infection). Cell type and time point are not known. The material sequenced was PBMCs or a T cell subset sorted from them (not recorded which). The CDR3 protein is CASSPHNRDRLYF. CDR3 DNA: TGTGCCAGCAGCCCTCATAACCGGGACCGGTTGTATTTT.